This TCR beta chain derives from a study of CD8+ T cells in alopecia areata. Study-wide findings and caveats: The study found TCR sharing across patients less clear than in mice, possibly for HLA reasons.

TCR sequencing used cDNA made by reverse transcription of extracted RNA. TCRdb's copy holds only in-frame clones and misses some; the assay was immunoSEQ multiplex PCR. The sample yields 55,000 to 75,000 clones, roughly 44% seen once. The ends lost 11 bases at V and 6 bases at J; junction bases unmatched: 9. The CDR3 runs to 12 residues. Germline CDR1 reads WSHSY; CDR2 reads SAAADI. Ten or more counts support this clone. Its matching antigen is unknown. The sequence came from a human donor with alopecia areata. The gene calls are TRBV10-2 and TRBJ2-7; 8 nucleotides align to TRBD2. The sequencing here drew on CD8+ T cells sorted from blood, taken at week 0. For the CDR3, the DNA is TGCGCCTGCCTCCTGGCGGGGGGCGAGCAGTACTTC. Protein product: CACLLAGGEQYF.